This TCR beta chain was found in a study of blood T cell repertoires in COVID-19. As for the study in general: The study drew acute and convalescent COVID-19 samples from the United States, Italy and Spain.

Trimming removed 6 bases from V and 4 bases from J, with 12 bases in between. Germline V gene data show CDR1 as SGHTA and CDR2 as FQGNSA. The CDR3 totals 13 residues. The Seattle patients, enrolled during active infection, were followed longitudinally. Study processing details: How many nucleated cells were present was estimated from reference gene primer amplification. Generated by immunoSEQ multiplex PCR, the TCRdb table keeps only in-frame clones and is missing some. V and J calls plus clone size are reproduced from that table; the DNA served to infer D and trimming. The table has 210,000 or so clones, approximately 90% seen once.

The V gene is TRBV7-2, the J gene TRBJ1-2; D unresolved. Sequenced material: peripheral blood. The TCR sequence derives from a man younger than 45 with COVID-19, enrolled during active disease. In DNA form, the CDR3 reads TGTGCCAGCAGTGAACACCAGTCCTATGGCTACACCTTC. It is translated as CASSEHQSYGYTF.